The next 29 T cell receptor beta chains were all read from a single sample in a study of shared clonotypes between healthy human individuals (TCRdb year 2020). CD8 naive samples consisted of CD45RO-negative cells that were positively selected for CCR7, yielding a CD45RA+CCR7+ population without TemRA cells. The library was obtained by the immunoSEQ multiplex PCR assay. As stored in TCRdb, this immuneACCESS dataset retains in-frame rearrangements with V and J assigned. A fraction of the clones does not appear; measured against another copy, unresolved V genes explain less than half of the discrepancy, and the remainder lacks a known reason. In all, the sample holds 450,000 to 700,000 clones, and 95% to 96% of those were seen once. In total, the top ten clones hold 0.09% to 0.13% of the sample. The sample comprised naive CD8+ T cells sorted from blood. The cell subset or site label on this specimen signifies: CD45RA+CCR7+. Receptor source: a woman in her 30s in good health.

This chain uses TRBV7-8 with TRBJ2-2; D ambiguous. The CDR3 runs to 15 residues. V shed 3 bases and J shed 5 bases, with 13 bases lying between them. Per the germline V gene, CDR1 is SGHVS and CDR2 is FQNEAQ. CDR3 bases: TGTGCCAGCAGCTTCAGCTTGGGCAAGACCGGGGAGCTGTTTTTT. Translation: CASSFSLGKTGELFF.

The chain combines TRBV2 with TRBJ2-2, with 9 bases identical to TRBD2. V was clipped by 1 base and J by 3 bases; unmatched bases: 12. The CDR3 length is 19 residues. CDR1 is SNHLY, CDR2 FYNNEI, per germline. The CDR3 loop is CASSEEERAGGYDTGELFF. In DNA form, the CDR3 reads TGTGCCAGCAGTGAAGAGGAGAGGGCGGGAGGGTATGACACCGGGGAGCTGTTTTTT.

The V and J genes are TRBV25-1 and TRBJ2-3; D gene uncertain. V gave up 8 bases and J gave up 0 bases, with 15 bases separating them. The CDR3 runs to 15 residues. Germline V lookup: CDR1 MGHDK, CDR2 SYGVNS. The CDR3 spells CASRSARSSTDTQYF. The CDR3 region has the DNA TGTGCCAGCCGCTCGGCGCGATCTAGCACAGATACGCAGTATTTT.

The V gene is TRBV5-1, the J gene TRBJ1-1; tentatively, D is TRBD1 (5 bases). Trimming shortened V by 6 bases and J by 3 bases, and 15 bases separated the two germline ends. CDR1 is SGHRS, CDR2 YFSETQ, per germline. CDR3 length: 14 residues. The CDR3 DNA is TGCGCCAGCACCACAGGAGATGGGTACACTGAAGCTTTCTTT. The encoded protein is CASTTGDGYTEAFF.

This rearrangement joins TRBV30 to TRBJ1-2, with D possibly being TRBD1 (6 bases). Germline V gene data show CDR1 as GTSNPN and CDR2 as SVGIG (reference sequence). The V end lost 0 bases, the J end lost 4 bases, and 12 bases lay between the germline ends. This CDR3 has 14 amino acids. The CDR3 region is CAWSVDGGGYGYTF. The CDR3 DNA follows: TGTGCCTGGAGTGTAGATGGGGGCGGCTATGGCTACACCTTC.

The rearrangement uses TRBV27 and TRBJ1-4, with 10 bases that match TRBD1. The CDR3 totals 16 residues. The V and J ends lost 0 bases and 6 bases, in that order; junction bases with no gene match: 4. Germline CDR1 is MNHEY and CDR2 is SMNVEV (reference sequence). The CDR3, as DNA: TGTGCCAGCAGTTTATCACGCGGGACAGGGGATGAAAAACTGTTTTTT. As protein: CASSLSRGTGDEKLFF.

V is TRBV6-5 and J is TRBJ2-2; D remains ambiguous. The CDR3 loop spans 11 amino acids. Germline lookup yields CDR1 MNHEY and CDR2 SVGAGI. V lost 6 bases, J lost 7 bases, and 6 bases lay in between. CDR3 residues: CASRRGGELFF. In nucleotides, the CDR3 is TGTGCCAGCAGAAGAGGCGGGGAGCTGTTTTTT.

CDR3 in amino acids: CASSIAYTGELFF. CDR3 sequence (DNA): TGTGCCAGTAGTATTGCGTACACCGGGGAGCTGTTTTTT. The V call is TRBV19, the J call TRBJ2-2; D is uncertain. The CDR3 consists of 13 residues. Germline lookup yields CDR1 LNHDA and CDR2 SQIVND (reference sequence). Trimming pared 3 bases from V and 3 bases from J, leaving 5 bases between.

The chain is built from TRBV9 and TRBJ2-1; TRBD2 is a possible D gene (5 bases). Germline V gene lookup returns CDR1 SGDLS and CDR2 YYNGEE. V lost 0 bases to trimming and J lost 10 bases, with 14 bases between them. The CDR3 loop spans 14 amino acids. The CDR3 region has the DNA TGTGCCAGCAGCGTAGGCGGCGGGTCGGGGGAGCAGTTCTTC. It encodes CASSVGGGSGEQFF.

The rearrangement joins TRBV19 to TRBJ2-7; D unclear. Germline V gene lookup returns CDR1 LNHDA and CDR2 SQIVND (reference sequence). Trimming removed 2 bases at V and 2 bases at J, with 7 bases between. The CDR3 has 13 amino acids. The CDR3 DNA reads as TGTGCCAGTAGTATACGTGGGCCCTACGAGCAGTACTTC. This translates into CASSIRGPYEQYF.

The CDR3 DNA reads TGTGCCAGTAGTATACCAGCGGCCGCGGAGACCCAGTACTTC. Translated: CASSIPAAAETQYF. This sequence joins TRBV19 and TRBJ2-5, with D possibly matching TRBD2 (5 bases). The CDR3 is made up of 14 amino acids. Germline lookup yields CDR1 LNHDA and CDR2 SQIVND (reference sequence). The germline V and J ends were trimmed by 2 bases and 5 bases, with 12 bases remaining between them.

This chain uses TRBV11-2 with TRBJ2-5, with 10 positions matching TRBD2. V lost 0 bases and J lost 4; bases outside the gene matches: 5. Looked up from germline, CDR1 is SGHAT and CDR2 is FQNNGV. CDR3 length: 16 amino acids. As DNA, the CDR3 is TGTGCCAGCAGCTTAGATTTACTAGCGGGATTAGAGACCCAGTACTTC. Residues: CASSLDLLAGLETQYF.

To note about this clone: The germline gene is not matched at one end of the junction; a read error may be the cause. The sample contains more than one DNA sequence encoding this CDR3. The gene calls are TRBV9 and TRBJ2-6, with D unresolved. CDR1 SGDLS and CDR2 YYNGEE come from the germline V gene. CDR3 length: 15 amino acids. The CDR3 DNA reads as TGCGCCAGCAGCGTAGGTATCTCTGGGGCCAACGTCCTGACTTTC. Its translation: CASSVGISGANVLTF.

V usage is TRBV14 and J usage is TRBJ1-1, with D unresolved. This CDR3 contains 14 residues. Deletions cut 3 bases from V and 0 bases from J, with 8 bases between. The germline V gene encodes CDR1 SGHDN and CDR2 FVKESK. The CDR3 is CASSHPDLNTEAFF. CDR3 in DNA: TGTGCCAGCAGCCATCCTGACCTGAACACTGAAGCTTTCTTT.

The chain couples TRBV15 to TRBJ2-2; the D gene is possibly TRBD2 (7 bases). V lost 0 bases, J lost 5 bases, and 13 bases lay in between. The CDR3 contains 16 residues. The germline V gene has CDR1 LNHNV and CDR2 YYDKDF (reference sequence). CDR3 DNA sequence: TGTGCCACCAGCAGAGATCGGGGGGCAGGTACCGGGGAGCTGTTTTTT. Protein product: CATSRDRGAGTGELFF.

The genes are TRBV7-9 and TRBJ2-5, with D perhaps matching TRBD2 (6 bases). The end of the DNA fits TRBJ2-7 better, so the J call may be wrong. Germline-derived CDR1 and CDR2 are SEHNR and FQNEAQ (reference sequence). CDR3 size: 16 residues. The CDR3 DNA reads TGTGCCAGCAGAGATCTGGGCGCCTCGGGAGCCCTCGAGCAGTACTTC. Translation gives CASRDLGASGALEQYF.

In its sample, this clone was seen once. CDR3 DNA: TGTGCCACCAGCAGAGTAGTATCGCTGTACCAAGAGACCCAGTACTTC. It is translated as CATSRVVSLYQETQYF. The gene calls are TRBV15 and TRBJ2-5; no reliable D call. CDR1 is LNHNV, CDR2 YYDKDF, per germline (reference sequence). The V gene lost 1 base and the J gene lost 0 bases, with 12 bases spanning the gap. The CDR3 has 16 amino acids.

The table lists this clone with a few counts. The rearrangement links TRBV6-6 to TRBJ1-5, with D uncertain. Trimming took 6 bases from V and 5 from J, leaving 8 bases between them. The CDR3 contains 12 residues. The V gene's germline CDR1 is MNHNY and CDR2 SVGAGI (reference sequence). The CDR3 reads CASSNRHQPQHF. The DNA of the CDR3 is TGTGCCAGCAGCAACCGCCATCAGCCCCAGCATTTT.

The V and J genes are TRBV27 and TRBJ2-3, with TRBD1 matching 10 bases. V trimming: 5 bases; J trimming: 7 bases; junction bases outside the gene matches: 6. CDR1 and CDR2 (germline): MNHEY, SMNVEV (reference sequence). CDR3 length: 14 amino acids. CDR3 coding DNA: TGTGCCAGCAGTCCGGGACAGGGGTTTCATACGCAGTATTTT. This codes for CASSPGQGFHTQYF.

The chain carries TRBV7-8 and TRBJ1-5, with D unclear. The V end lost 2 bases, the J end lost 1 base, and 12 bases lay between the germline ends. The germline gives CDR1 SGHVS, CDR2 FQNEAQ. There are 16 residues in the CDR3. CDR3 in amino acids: CASSLSGSGSNQPQHF. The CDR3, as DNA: TGTGCCAGCAGCTTAAGCGGCAGCGGCAGCAATCAGCCCCAGCATTTT.

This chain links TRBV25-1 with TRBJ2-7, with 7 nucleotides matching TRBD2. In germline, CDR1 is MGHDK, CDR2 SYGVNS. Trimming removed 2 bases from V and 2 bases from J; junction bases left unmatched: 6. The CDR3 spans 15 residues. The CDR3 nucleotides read TGTGCCAGCAGTGAAGGGCTAGCGGAACCCTACGAGCAGTACTTC. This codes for CASSEGLAEPYEQYF.

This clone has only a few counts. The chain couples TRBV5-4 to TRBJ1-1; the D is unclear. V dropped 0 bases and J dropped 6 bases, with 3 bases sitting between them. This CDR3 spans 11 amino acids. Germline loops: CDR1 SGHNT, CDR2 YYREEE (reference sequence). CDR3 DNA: TGTGCCAGCAGCTTGGGGGCTGAAGCTTTCTTT. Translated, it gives CASSLGAEAFF. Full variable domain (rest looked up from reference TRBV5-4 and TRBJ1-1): ETGVTQSPTHLIKTRGQQVTLRCSSQSGHNTVSWYQQALGQGPQFIFQYYREEENGRGNFPPRFSGLQFPNYSSELNVNALELDDSALYLCASSLGAEAFFGQGTRLTVV.

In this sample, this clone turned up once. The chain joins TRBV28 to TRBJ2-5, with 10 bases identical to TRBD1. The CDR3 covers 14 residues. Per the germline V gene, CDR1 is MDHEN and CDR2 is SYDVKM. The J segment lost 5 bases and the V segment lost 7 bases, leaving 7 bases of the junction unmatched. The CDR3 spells CASTPTGGRETQYF. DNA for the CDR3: TGTGCCAGCACCCCGACAGGGGGCCGGGAGACCCAGTACTTC.

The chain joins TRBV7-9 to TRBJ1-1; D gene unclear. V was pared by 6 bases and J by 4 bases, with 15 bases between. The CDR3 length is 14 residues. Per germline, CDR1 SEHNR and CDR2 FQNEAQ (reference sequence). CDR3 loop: CASSKLAGVTEAFF. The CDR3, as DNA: TGTGCCAGCAGTAAACTGGCCGGGGTCACTGAAGCTTTCTTT.

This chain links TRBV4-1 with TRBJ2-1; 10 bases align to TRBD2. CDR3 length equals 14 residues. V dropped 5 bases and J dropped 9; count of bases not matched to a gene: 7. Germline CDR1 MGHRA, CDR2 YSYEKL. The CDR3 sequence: CASSVPGLASEQFF. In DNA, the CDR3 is TGCGCCAGCAGCGTTCCGGGACTAGCGAGTGAGCAGTTCTTC.

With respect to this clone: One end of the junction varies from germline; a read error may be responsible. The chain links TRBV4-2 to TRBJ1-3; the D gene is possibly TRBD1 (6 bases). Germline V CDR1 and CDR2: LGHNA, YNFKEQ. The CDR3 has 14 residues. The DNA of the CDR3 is TGTGCCAGCAGCCAAGATCGGGGGCCCTCTAACAGGCATTTT. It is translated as CASSQDRGPSNRHF.

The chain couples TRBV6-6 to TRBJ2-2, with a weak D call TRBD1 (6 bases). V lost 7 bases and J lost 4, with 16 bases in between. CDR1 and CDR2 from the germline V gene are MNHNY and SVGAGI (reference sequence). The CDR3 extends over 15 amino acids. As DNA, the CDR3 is TGTGCCAGCATCTCCTCGACAGGCATCACCGGGGAGCTGTTTTTT. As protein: CASISSTGITGELFF.

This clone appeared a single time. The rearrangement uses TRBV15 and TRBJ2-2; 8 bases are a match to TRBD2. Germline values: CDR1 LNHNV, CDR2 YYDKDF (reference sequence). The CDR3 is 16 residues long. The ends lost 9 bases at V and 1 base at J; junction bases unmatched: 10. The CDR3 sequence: CATRGLLAGNTGELFF. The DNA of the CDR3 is TGTGCCACTAGGGGCCTCCTAGCGGGGAACACCGGGGAGCTGTTTTTT.

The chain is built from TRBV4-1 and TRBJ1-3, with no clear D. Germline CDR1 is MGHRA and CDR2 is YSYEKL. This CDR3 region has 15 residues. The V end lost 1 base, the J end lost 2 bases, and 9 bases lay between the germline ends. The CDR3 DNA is TGCGCCAGCAGCCAAGGAAGTAGGGCTGGAAACACCATATATTTT. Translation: CASSQGSRAGNTIYF.